The next 5 T cell receptor beta chains were all read from a single sample in a study of T cell repertoires in cytomegalovirus infection. These receptors have no known antigen. Each CDR3 protein is one row after TCRdb ran MiXCR on the reads. The data show about 51,000 distinct CDR3 sequences, 15% to 25% seen once. The sequencing here drew on CD8+ T cells from cultured PBMCs, taken from culture after CMV antigen stimulation. The receptors stem from a human donor in good health (CMV status not recorded). Some clones in this sample may be carry-over from other donors' samples.

The chain is built from TRBV28 and TRBJ1-2; D may be TRBD1 (5 bases). The CDR3 covers 14 residues. CDR1 is MDHEN and CDR2 is SYDVKM in the germline V gene. V gave up 7 bases and J gave up 2 bases, with 14 bases separating them. This CDR3 reads CASTMGGENYGYTF. CDR3 coding DNA: TGTGCCAGCACCATGGGGGGGGAGAACTATGGCTACACCTTC.

This chain connects TRBV12-3 or TRBV12-4 to TRBJ2-7, with 9 bases matching TRBD1. This CDR3 region has 15 residues. V lost 5 bases to trimming and J lost 3 bases; unmatched junction nucleotides: 8. This CDR3 is CASSLGTGRNYEQYF. Here the CDR3 DNA reads TGTGCCAGCAGTCTGGGGACAGGGAGGAACTACGAGCAGTACTTC.

The genes are TRBV12-3 or TRBV12-4 and TRBJ2-1; no reliable D call. V was pared by 6 bases and J by 3 bases, with 15 bases between. The CDR3 runs to 15 residues. The CDR3 loop reads CASSGPGHLYNEQFF. CDR3 DNA: TGTGCCAGCAGCGGACCCGGCCACCTCTACAATGAGCAGTTCTTC.

The rearrangement uses TRBV7-9 and TRBJ2-7; D gene ambiguous. Germline loops: CDR1 SEHNR, CDR2 FQNEAQ (reference sequence). V was trimmed by 1 base and J by 3 bases, leaving 13 bases between them. This CDR3 has 15 residues. CDR3: CASSLVGGLSYEQYF. The CDR3 bases are TGTGCCAGCAGCTTAGTTGGCGGTCTAAGCTACGAGCAGTACTTC. Filled out from reference TRBV7-9 and TRBJ2-7, the complete variable domain reads DTGVSQNPRHKITKRGQNVTFRCDPISEHNRLYWYRQTLGQGPEFLTYFQNEAQLEKSRLLSDRFSAERPKGSFSTLEIQRTEQGDSAMYLCASSLVGGLSYEQYFGPGTRLTVT.

This clonotype came up a few times. The rearrangement links TRBV20-1 to TRBJ1-1; 7 bases map to TRBD1. From germline, CDR1 is DFQATT and CDR2 SNEGSKA (reference sequence). The V segment lost 5 bases and the J segment 0 bases; nucleotides outside the gene matches: 3. The CDR3 spans 13 residues. The CDR3 bases are TGCAGTGCTTCGACAGGGATGAACACTGAAGCTTTCTTT. Translated: CSASTGMNTEAFF.